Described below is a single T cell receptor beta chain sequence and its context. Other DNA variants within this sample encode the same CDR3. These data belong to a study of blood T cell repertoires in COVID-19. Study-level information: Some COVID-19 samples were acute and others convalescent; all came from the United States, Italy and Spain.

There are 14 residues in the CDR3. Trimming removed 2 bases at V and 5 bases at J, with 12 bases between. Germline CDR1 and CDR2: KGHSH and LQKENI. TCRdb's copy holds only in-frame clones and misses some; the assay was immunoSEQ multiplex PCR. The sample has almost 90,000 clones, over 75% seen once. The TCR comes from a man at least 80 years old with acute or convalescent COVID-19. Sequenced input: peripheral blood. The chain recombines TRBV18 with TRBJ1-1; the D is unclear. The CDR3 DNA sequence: TGTGCCAGCTCACCAGTGGCGGGGAGGACTGAAGCTTTCTTT. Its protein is CASSPVAGRTEAFF.